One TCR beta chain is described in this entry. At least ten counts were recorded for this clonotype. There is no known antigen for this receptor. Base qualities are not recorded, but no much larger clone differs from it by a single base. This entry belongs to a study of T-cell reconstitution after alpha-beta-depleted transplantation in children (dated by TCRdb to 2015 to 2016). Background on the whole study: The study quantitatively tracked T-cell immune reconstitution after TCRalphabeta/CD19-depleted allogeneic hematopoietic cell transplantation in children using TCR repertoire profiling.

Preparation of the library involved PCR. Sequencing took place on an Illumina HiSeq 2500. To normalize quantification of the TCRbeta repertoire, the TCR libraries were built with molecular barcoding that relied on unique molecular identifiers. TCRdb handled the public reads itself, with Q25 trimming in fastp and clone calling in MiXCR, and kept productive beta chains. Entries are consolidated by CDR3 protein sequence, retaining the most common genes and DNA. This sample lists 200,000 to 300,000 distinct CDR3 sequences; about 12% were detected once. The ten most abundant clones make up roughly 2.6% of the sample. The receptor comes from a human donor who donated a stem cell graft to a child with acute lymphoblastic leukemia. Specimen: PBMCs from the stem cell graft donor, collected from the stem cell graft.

The bases read TGTGCCAGCAGCTTAGGCCGGTCGTCCCACAATGAGCAGTTCTTC. Its protein is CASSLGRSSHNEQFF. The chain was built from TRBV13 and TRBJ2-1, with no confident D gene call. CDR1 and CDR2, per the germline V gene (reference sequence), are PRHDT and FYEKMQ. At the junction V is shortened by 0 bases and J by 5 bases, with 11 bases in between. The CDR3 covers 15 residues, taking in both the cysteine and the phenylalanine. Of the read, only the CDR3 DNA is kept; its 45 bases are in frame from base 1.